This entry features one T cell receptor (beta chain) sequence. Assay: immunoSEQ multiplex PCR; the TCRdb copy retains only in-frame clones and omits some. The sample carries about 160,000 clones, 80% to 95% recorded once. The data were obtained in a study of control samples from healthy donors and cancer patients. V lost 7 bases and J lost 8, with 17 bases in between. Germline CDR1 and CDR2: LNHDA and SQIVND (reference sequence). CDR3 length: 13 residues. The chain uses TRBV19 and TRBJ1-2, with a possible D match to TRBD1 (6 bases). Sample: blood. The sequence was collected from a woman aged 60-75 years in good health. CDR3 sequence reads: CASTPSRGYGYTF. The CDR3 nucleotides read TGTGCCAGTACCCCTTCCAGGGGATACGGCTACACCTTC.